This T cell receptor beta chain comes out of a study of CD8 T cells in ankylosing spondylitis. Germline V CDR1 and CDR2: SGDLS, YYNGEE. With 4 bases removed from V and 1 base from J, the gap between germline ends came to 12 bases. The CDR3 is 15 amino acids. Findings and caveats of the study: From matched ankylosing spondylitis synovial fluid, disease-linked clones were reportedly recovered at significantly enriched levels. Seemingly distinctive of ankylosing spondylitis blood was a TCR beta motif formed by eight highly homologous variants. Earlier work had already found some motif variants in reactive arthritis synovial fluid and blood.

Libraries for TCR beta were made by quantitative 5'-RACE with molecular barcodes. TCRdb re-called the 5' RACE reads through MiXCR, storing one row per CDR3 protein. The sample lists roughly 38,000 distinct CDR3 sequences; 2.5% to 3.5% were seen once. At least ten counts were recorded for this clonotype. Its antigen is unidentified. Sequencing was carried out using blood, either unsorted or a sorted T cell fraction (not recorded which). This TCR derives from a male donor with ankylosing spondylitis or in good health (not recorded which). The genes are TRBV9 and TRBJ2-1; D is unclear. The CDR3 sequence is CASSSHSLSYNEQFF. CDR3 in DNA: TGTGCCAGCAGCTCACACAGTCTTTCCTACAATGAGCAGTTCTTC.